A selection of T cell receptor beta chains follows, all from one sample in a study of shared clonotypes between healthy human individuals. Clones were sequenced by immunoSEQ multiplex PCR, and TCRdb holds only the in-frame ones, with some missing. Of roughly 650,000 clones listed, approximately 97% are singletons. The sequenced sample was naive CD4+ T cells sorted from blood. The receptors were sampled from a woman in her 30s in good health. Each CDR3 is given with its conserved first and last residue. A D gene is named only where the DNA matches it firmly.

CDR3 protein: CASSAQLEQFF; D gene: -; J gene: TRBJ2-1; V gene: TRBV28
CDR3 protein: CASSSDGTGSDTQYF; D gene: -; J gene: TRBJ2-3; V gene: TRBV13
CDR3 protein: CASSPHSGRALDEQFF; D gene: TRBD2; J gene: TRBJ2-1; V gene: TRBV9
CDR3 protein: CASSSADRTHEQYF; D gene: -; J gene: TRBJ2-7; V gene: TRBV5-6
CDR3 protein: CASKKTDRLAGPGGTQYF; D gene: TRBD2; J gene: TRBJ2-3; V gene: TRBV28
CDR3 protein: CASSLETSGTYEQYF; D gene: TRBD2; J gene: TRBJ2-7; V gene: TRBV11-2
CDR3 protein: CASSDHRGIDTQYF; D gene: TRBD1; J gene: TRBJ2-3; V gene: TRBV28
CDR3 protein: CATSNRGPYEQYF; D gene: -; J gene: TRBJ2-7; V gene: TRBV15
CDR3 protein: CASGERQGAPKNIQYF; D gene: TRBD1; J gene: TRBJ2-4; V gene: TRBV12-5
CDR3 protein: CSASGPDTQYF; D gene: -; J gene: TRBJ2-3; V gene: TRBV20-1
CDR3 protein: CASSQVGRRSISGNTIYF; D gene: -; J gene: TRBJ1-3; V gene: TRBV4-1
CDR3 protein: CASRQGADTQYF; D gene: -; J gene: TRBJ2-3; V gene: TRBV6-6
CDR3 protein: CASSPDEGSYNEQFF; D gene: -; J gene: TRBJ2-1; V gene: TRBV2
CDR3 protein: CASSFSRGFNEKLFF; D gene: TRBD1; J gene: TRBJ1-4; V gene: TRBV5-1
CDR3 protein: CASSQDRGSYEQYF; D gene: TRBD1; J gene: TRBJ2-7; V gene: TRBV10-2
CDR3 protein: CASRTSASSYNEQFF; D gene: TRBD2; J gene: TRBJ2-1; V gene: TRBV6-5
CDR3 protein: CASSLDIYGYTF; D gene: -; J gene: TRBJ1-2; V gene: TRBV5-1